The 8 T cell receptor beta chains below come from one sample, sequenced in a study of blood T cell repertoires in COVID-19. Measured with immunoSEQ multiplex PCR; TCRdb has only the in-frame clones, and not every one. The data show 190,000 or so clones, with approximately 86% seen just once and roughly 2.5% held by the top ten. Sequencing was carried out using peripheral blood. The receptors here all came from a man in his forties or fifties with active or convalescent COVID-19.

DNA of the CDR3: TGCGCCAGCAGCCAAGAAGGACTAGCGGGGGGGCCGGCAGATACGCAGTATTTT. Its protein is CASSQEGLAGGPADTQYF. V usage is TRBV4-3 and J usage is TRBJ2-3; 15 bases fit TRBD2. Germline V gene data show CDR1 as LGHNA and CDR2 as YSLEER. The junction had 5 bases not matched to a gene; V was cut back by 0 bases and J by 4 bases. There are 18 residues in the CDR3.

This chain joins TRBV5-1 and TRBJ2-3; 12 nucleotides agree with TRBD2. Germline values: CDR1 SGHRS, CDR2 YFSETQ. The V gene end was trimmed by 6 bases and the J gene end by 2 bases; junction bases not matched to a gene: 10. The CDR3 has 17 residues. The CDR3 coding sequence is TGCGCCAGCACCCTGGGGCCTAGCGGGGGGGCCACAGATACGCAGTATTTT. Translation: CASTLGPSGGATDTQYF.

This clone was seen only a few times. The CDR3: CASSPYRVGNEKLFF. In DNA form, the CDR3 reads TGTGCCAGCAGCCCATACAGGGTCGGTAATGAAAAACTGTTTTTT. This sequence joins TRBV5-8 and TRBJ1-4; D perhaps matches TRBD1 (6 bases). The CDR3 is 15 residues long. CDR1 and CDR2 (germline): SGHTS, YDEGEE. V lost 4 bases, J lost 4 bases, and 14 bases lay in between.

The rearrangement uses TRBV28 and TRBJ2-7; D unclear. V was shortened by 0 bases and J by 7 bases, with 10 bases between the two germline ends. This CDR3 has 13 residues. Germline CDR1 MDHEN, CDR2 SYDVKM. As DNA, the CDR3 is TGTGCCAGCAGTTTATGGGAGATGACGGAGCAGTACTTC. It encodes CASSLWEMTEQYF.

The V gene is TRBV15, the J gene TRBJ1-2, with a possible D match to TRBD1 (5 bases). Germline values: CDR1 LNHNV, CDR2 YYDKDF (reference sequence). Trimming stripped 1 base from V and 1 base from J, with 10 bases between. The CDR3 extends over 15 amino acids. The CDR3 DNA follows: TGTGCCACCAGCAGAGTTCAGGGTTTTAACTATGGCTACACCTTC. It encodes CATSRVQGFNYGYTF.

The chain is built from TRBV30 and TRBJ2-3, with 9 bases matching TRBD2. Germline V gene sequence: CDR1 GTSNPN, CDR2 SVGIG (reference sequence). The CDR3 covers 14 residues. The CDR3 DNA reads TGTGCAGAGGGAGCGGGGGGACACACAGATACGCAGTATTTT. Amino acids: CAEGAGGHTDTQYF.

The sample holds one count of this clone. V and J are TRBV7-9 and TRBJ1-2; D is possibly TRBD1 (6 bases). This CDR3 has 14 amino acids. Germline V CDR1 and CDR2: SEHNR, FQNEAQ (reference sequence). Trimming pared 8 bases from V and 3 bases from J, leaving 16 bases between. This CDR3 is CASADRTADYGYTF. CDR3 bases: TGTGCCAGCGCCGACAGGACGGCTGACTATGGCTACACCTTC.

The CDR3, as DNA: TGCGCCAGCAGGAGTCGGGATGAAAAACTGTTTTTT. Translated, it gives CASRSRDEKLFF. The V call is TRBV5-1, the J call TRBJ1-4; D is uncertain. V was clipped by 5 bases and J by 6 bases, with 8 bases between them. This CDR3 contains 12 residues. CDR1 and CDR2 from the germline V gene are SGHRS and YFSETQ.